The 27 T cell receptor beta chains reported below all come from one sample, sequenced in a study of memory CD4+ T cells and cytomegalovirus serostatus. Single viable CD3+CD4+CD8-CD45RO+ cells were sorted as the memory CD4+ T cells. Sequencing was performed with immunoSEQ multiplex PCR; in TCRdb, only in-frame clones are kept and a portion is missing. The sample includes some 58,000 clones, more than 70% of them seen just once. Sequenced sample: memory CD4+ T cells from blood. The receptors originated from an adult in good health and CMV-seronegative.

The chain carries TRBV7-9 and TRBJ2-3; no reliable D call. V gave up 1 base and J gave up 6 bases, with 20 bases separating them. Germline V gene sequence: CDR1 SEHNR, CDR2 FQNEAQ (reference sequence). The CDR3 loop spans 17 amino acids. The CDR3 protein is CASSLVSAVLLGDTQYF. DNA for the CDR3: TGTGCCAGCAGCTTAGTCTCCGCAGTCCTCCTTGGGGATACGCAGTATTTT.

The chain couples TRBV5-6 to TRBJ2-5; TRBD2 matches 8 bases. The V and J ends lost 0 bases and 2 bases, in that order; junction bases with no gene match: 6. From germline, CDR1 is SGHDT and CDR2 YYEEEE. The CDR3 sequence is 16 residues long. CDR3 loop: CASSLAGLAHQETQYF. The DNA of the CDR3 is TGTGCCAGCAGCTTGGCAGGACTAGCACATCAAGAGACCCAGTACTTC.

This clone has just one count. This sequence joins TRBV9 and TRBJ1-2; no clear D. This CDR3 is 14 amino acids long. Trimming cost V 0 bases and J 6 bases, with 12 bases left between them. Germline V CDR1 and CDR2: SGDLS, YYNGEE. CDR3 sequence reads: CASSVDAYADGYTF. Written as DNA, the CDR3 is TGTGCCAGCAGCGTAGACGCCTACGCAGATGGCTACACCTTC.

V is TRBV7-9 and J is TRBJ1-1; no clear D. This CDR3 region has 13 residues. Trimming stripped 0 bases from V and 7 bases from J, with 9 bases between. Germline-derived CDR1 and CDR2 are SEHNR and FQNEAQ (reference sequence). The DNA of the CDR3 is TGTGCCAGCAGCTTAGCGGATACAGATGAAGCTTTCTTT. Residues: CASSLADTDEAFF. The complete variable domain, with remaining parts taken from reference TRBV7-9 and TRBJ1-1, reads DTGVSQNPRHKITKRGQNVTFRCDPISEHNRLYWYRQTLGQGPEFLTYFQNEAQLEKSRLLSDRFSAERPKGSFSTLEIQRTEQGDSAMYLCASSLADTDEAFFGQGTRLTVV.

V usage is TRBV19 and J usage is TRBJ2-1; 9 bases are shared with TRBD2. CDR3 length equals 15 residues. The J segment lost 6 bases and the V segment lost 3 bases, leaving 6 bases of the junction unmatched. The germline V gene encodes CDR1 LNHDA and CDR2 SQIVND (reference sequence). The CDR3 sequence: CASSIRREGGNEQFF. CDR3 sequence (DNA): TGTGCCAGTAGTATCCGGCGGGAGGGAGGCAATGAGCAGTTCTTC.

V gene TRBV5-6 combines with J gene TRBJ2-3; 9 nucleotides match TRBD2. Germline CDR1 and CDR2: SGHDT and YYEEEE. V was clipped by 4 bases and J by 1 base; unmatched bases: 4. The CDR3 is made up of 15 amino acids. The CDR3 DNA is TGTGCCAGCAGCCGCGGGGGGGTAGGCACAGATACGCAGTATTTT. Protein: CASSRGGVGTDTQYF. The full variable domain, in which reference TRBV5-6 and TRBJ2-3 provide the parts outside the CDR3, is DAGVTQSPTHLIKTRGQQVTLRCSPKSGHDTVSWYQQALGQGPQFIFQYYEEEERQRGNFPDRFSGHQFPNYSSELNVNALLLGDSALYLCASSRGGVGTDTQYFGPGTRLTVL.

This clone was detected only a few times. The V and J genes are TRBV5-1 and TRBJ1-1; no definite D call. The V and J ends lost 2 bases and 4 bases respectively, with 6 bases between them. The germline V gene encodes CDR1 SGHRS and CDR2 YFSETQ. The CDR3 covers 12 residues. The CDR3 loop reads CASSFVGTEAFF. CDR3 coding DNA: TGCGCCAGCAGCTTTGTCGGCACTGAAGCTTTCTTT. Using reference TRBV5-1 and TRBJ1-1 for the parts outside the CDR3, the full variable domain is KAGVTQTPRYLIKTRGQQVTLSCSPISGHRSVSWYQQTPGQGLQFLFEYFSETQRNKGNFPGRFSGRQFSNSRSEMNVSTLELGDSALYLCASSFVGTEAFFGQGTRLTVV.

The chain recombines TRBV19 with TRBJ1-5; 7 positions agree with TRBD1. Germline V gene lookup returns CDR1 LNHDA and CDR2 SQIVND (reference sequence). The CDR3 loop spans 14 amino acids. Trimming removed 4 bases from V and 2 bases from J; junction bases left unmatched: 2. This CDR3 reads CASSTTGRNQPQHF. In DNA form, the CDR3 reads TGTGCCAGTAGTACGACAGGGCGCAATCAGCCCCAGCATTTT.

This clone occurred a few times. The chain recombines TRBV6-6 with TRBJ1-5, with D possibly TRBD1 on 5 matching bases. This CDR3 is built from 16 residues. Germline CDR1 reads MNHNY; CDR2 reads SVGAGI (reference sequence). The V end lost 4 bases, the J end lost 6 bases, and 19 bases lay between the germline ends. The CDR3 sequence is CASSFPTPGLGQPQHF. The CDR3 bases are TGTGCCAGCAGTTTCCCCACCCCAGGGCTGGGTCAGCCCCAGCATTTT.

This chain uses TRBV9 with TRBJ1-2, with 8 positions matching TRBD1. V lost 4 bases, J lost 1 base, and 6 bases stayed unmatched. The CDR3 sequence is 15 residues long. CDR1 and CDR2 from the germline V gene are SGDLS and YYNGEE. This CDR3 is CASSTGQGFNYGYTF. CDR3 coding DNA: TGTGCCAGCAGCACCGGACAGGGCTTTAACTATGGCTACACCTTC.

The chain has TRBV5-6 and TRBJ1-1; no definite D call. Deletions cut 7 bases from V and 5 bases from J, with 9 bases between. This CDR3 contains 11 residues. The germline V gene encodes CDR1 SGHDT and CDR2 YYEEEE. CDR3 sequence: CASFSGTEAFF. The DNA of the CDR3 is TGTGCCAGCTTTTCCGGGACTGAAGCTTTCTTT.

This sequence joins TRBV10-3 and TRBJ2-1, with TRBD2 identical over 12 bases. The CDR3 has 13 amino acids. Per germline, CDR1 ENHRY and CDR2 SYGVKD. The CDR3 sequence is CASSGRAYNEQFF. The DNA for the CDR3 is TGTGCTTCTAGCGGGAGGGCTTACAATGAGCAGTTCTTC.

The chain links TRBV5-4 to TRBJ2-2; TRBD1 or TRBD2 may be the D gene (7 bases each). Germline V CDR1 and CDR2: SGHNT, YYREEE (reference sequence). Trimming removed 4 bases from V and 4 bases from J, with 14 bases in between. This CDR3 is 15 amino acids long. The CDR3 loop reads CASSPGGQLTGELFF. CDR3 bases: TGTGCCAGCAGCCCGGGGGGACAGCTCACCGGGGAGCTGTTTTTT. The full variable domain, in which reference TRBV5-4 and TRBJ2-2 provide the parts outside the CDR3, is ETGVTQSPTHLIKTRGQQVTLRCSSQSGHNTVSWYQQALGQGPQFIFQYYREEENGRGNFPPRFSGLQFPNYSSELNVNALELDDSALYLCASSPGGQLTGELFFGEGSRLTVL.

The rearrangement joins TRBV28 to TRBJ1-5, with a weak D call TRBD1 (6 bases). V lost 7 bases to trimming and J lost 2 bases, with 21 bases between them. Germline lookup yields CDR1 MDHEN and CDR2 SYDVKM. This CDR3 has 17 amino acids. In DNA, the CDR3 is TGTGCCAGCACTCGAAGGGCAGGGGTGGGCGGCAATCAGCCCCAGCATTTT. Residues: CASTRRAGVGGNQPQHF. The full variable domain, completed using reference TRBV28 and TRBJ1-5, is DVKVTQSSRYLVKRTGEKVFLECVQDMDHENMFWYRQDPGLGLRLIYFSYDVKMKEKGDIPEGYSVSREKKERFSLILESASTNQTSMYLCASTRRAGVGGNQPQHFGDGTRLSIL.

This chain uses TRBV7-6 with TRBJ2-1; tentative D call: TRBD1 (5 bases). This CDR3 spans 16 amino acids. CDR1 and CDR2 (germline): SGHVS, FNYEAQ. Trimming left V 1 base short and J 0 bases short, with 10 bases between. CDR3 loop: CASSLVGLNSYNEQFF. Here the CDR3 DNA reads TGTGCCAGCAGCTTAGTGGGGCTCAACTCCTACAATGAGCAGTTCTTC.

The chain joins TRBV18 to TRBJ2-3, with unresolved D. This CDR3 has 16 residues. V was shortened by 2 bases and J by 0 bases, with 12 bases between the two germline ends. CDR1 and CDR2 (germline): KGHSH, LQKENI. The CDR3 region is CASSPLGGTSTDTQYF. DNA for the CDR3: TGTGCCAGCTCACCATTAGGCGGAACTAGCACAGATACGCAGTATTTT.

J is TRBJ1-1 and V is TRBV28; TRBD1 aligns across 7 bases. Per the germline V gene, CDR1 is MDHEN and CDR2 is SYDVKM. The CDR3 extends over 15 amino acids. Losses at the gene ends were 7 bases for V and 4 bases for J; bases not matched to a gene: 12. CDR3 in DNA: TGTGCCAGCACCCAGGGGAGGGGGCGGTTCACTGAAGCTTTCTTT. This translates into CASTQGRGRFTEAFF.

The chain combines TRBV12-2 with TRBJ1-2. TRBV12-2 is a pseudogene. This CDR3 has 13 residues. The CDR3 is CASRVTGVCGYTF. DNA of the CDR3: TGTGCAAGTCGAGTTACCGGGGTCTGTGGCTACACCTTC.

Only a few counts were recorded for this clone. V usage is TRBV30 and J usage is TRBJ2-2; D gene unclear. This CDR3 contains 12 residues. CDR1 is GTSNPN and CDR2 is SVGIG in the germline V gene (reference sequence). The ends were cut back, 4 bases at V and 5 bases at J, with 8 bases in the middle. The CDR3 coding sequence is TGTGCCTGGACGCCTGGGACCGGGGAGCTGTTTTTT. Protein product: CAWTPGTGELFF.

The V and J genes are TRBV5-4 and TRBJ2-5, with D perhaps TRBD1 (8 bases). The germline V gene encodes CDR1 SGHNT and CDR2 YYREEE (reference sequence). Trimming took off 2 bases at V and 5 bases at J, with 16 bases between the two ends. The length of the CDR3 is 15 residues. The CDR3 protein is CASSFGNRGGETQYF. The CDR3 nucleotides read TGTGCCAGCAGCTTTGGGAACAGGGGGGGGGAGACCCAGTACTTC.

The rearrangement links TRBV6-5 to TRBJ2-1, with TRBD2 matching over 9 bases. Losses at the gene ends were 8 bases for V and 9 bases for J; bases not matched to a gene: 11. CDR1 MNHEY and CDR2 SVGAGI come from the germline V gene. This CDR3 region has 14 residues. CDR3 residues: CASGGAGGPIEQFF. CDR3 nucleotides: TGTGCCAGCGGAGGGGCGGGAGGGCCGATTGAGCAGTTCTTC.

The chain carries TRBV6-1 and TRBJ1-2, with 9 bases aligning to TRBD1. The CDR3 totals 13 residues. Germline assignment: CDR1 MNHNS and CDR2 SASEGT. The ends lost 6 bases at V and 6 bases at J; junction bases unmatched: 5. DNA of the CDR3: TGTGCCAGCAGAGGGACAGGGTGGAATGGCTACACCTTC. It specifies CASRGTGWNGYTF.

The chain recombines TRBV7-9 with TRBJ1-1; D remains ambiguous. This CDR3 comprises 14 residues. V lost 3 bases to trimming and J lost 1 base, with 9 bases between them. CDR1 SEHNR and CDR2 FQNEAQ come from the germline V gene (reference sequence). The CDR3 region has the DNA TGTGCCAGCAGCTTGAGGGATTCGAACACTGAAGCTTTCTTT. The encoded protein is CASSLRDSNTEAFF.

The chain couples TRBV11-2 to TRBJ2-2; D gene unclear. Trimming removed 0 bases from V and 7 bases from J, with 9 bases in between. The CDR3 has 14 residues. Germline CDR1 is SGHAT and CDR2 is FQNNGV. CDR3 amino acids: CASSLDRWGGELFF. Written as DNA, the CDR3 is TGTGCCAGCAGCTTAGATCGTTGGGGCGGGGAGCTGTTTTTT.

Only a few counts were recorded for this clone. The rearrangement uses TRBV29-1 and TRBJ2-5; 8 nucleotides align to TRBD1. V lost 7 bases to trimming and J lost 4 bases; unmatched junction nucleotides: 8. Germline CDR1 reads SQVTM; CDR2 reads ANQGSEA. This CDR3 spans 13 amino acids. The CDR3 DNA follows: TGCAGCGCCAACCCCGGACAGGGAGAGACCCAGTACTTC. Its protein is CSANPGQGETQYF.

This clone has a handful of counts. The chain carries TRBV28 and TRBJ1-1, with 8 bases fitting TRBD1. Trimming at V came to 4 bases and at J to 7 bases, leaving 8 bases not matched to a gene. This CDR3 spans 14 amino acids. CDR1 is MDHEN, CDR2 SYDVKM, per germline. CDR3 in amino acids: CASSSPGGSGEAFF. CDR3 bases: TGTGCCAGCAGTTCCCCAGGGGGCAGTGGTGAAGCTTTCTTT. The variable domain in full, completed from reference TRBV28 and TRBJ1-1, reads DVKVTQSSRYLVKRTGEKVFLECVQDMDHENMFWYRQDPGLGLRLIYFSYDVKMKEKGDIPEGYSVSREKKERFSLILESASTNQTSMYLCASSSPGGSGEAFFGQGTRLTVV.

The rearrangement links TRBV6-5 to TRBJ1-6; 8 bases fit TRBD1. After removal of 6 bases from V and 10 bases from J, the junction contained 8 bases not matched to a gene. The germline CDR1 and CDR2 sequences are MNHEY and SVGAGI. The CDR3 extends over 14 amino acids. CDR3 coding DNA: TGTGCCAGCAGCCTGACAGGGGTAGGGTCACCCCTCCACTTT. It translates to CASSLTGVGSPLHF.